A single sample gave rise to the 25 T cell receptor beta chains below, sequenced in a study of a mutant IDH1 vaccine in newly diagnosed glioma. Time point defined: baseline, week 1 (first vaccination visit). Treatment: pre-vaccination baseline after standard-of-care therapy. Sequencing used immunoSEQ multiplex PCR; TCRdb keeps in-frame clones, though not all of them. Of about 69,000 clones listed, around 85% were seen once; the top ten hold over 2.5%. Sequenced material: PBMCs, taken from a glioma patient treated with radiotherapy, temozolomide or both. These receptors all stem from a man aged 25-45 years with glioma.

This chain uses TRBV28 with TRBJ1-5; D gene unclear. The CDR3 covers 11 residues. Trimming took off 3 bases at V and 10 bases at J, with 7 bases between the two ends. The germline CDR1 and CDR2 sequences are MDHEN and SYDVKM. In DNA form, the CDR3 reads TGTGCCAGCAGTTTGAGTGGACCCCAGCATTTT. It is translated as CASSLSGPQHF.

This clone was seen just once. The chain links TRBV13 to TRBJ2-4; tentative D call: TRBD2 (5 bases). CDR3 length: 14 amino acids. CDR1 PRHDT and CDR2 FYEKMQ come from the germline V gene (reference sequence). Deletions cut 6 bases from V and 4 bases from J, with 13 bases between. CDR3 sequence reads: CASSSRGVKNIQYF. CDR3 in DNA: TGTGCCAGCAGTTCCCGGGGAGTGAAAAACATTCAGTACTTC.

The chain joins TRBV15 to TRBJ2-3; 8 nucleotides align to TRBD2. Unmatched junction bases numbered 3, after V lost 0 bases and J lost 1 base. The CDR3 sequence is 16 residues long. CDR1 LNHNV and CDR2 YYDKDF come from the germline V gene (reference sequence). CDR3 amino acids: CATSRERGEGTDTQYF. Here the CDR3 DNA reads TGTGCCACCAGCAGAGAGCGGGGGGAGGGCACAGATACGCAGTATTTT.

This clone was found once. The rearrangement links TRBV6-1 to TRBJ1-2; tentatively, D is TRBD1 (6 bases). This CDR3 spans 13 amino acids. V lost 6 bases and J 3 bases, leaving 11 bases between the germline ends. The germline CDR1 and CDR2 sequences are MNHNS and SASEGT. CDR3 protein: CASSRDTYYGYTF. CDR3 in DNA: TGTGCCAGCAGCCGGGACACCTACTATGGCTACACCTTC.

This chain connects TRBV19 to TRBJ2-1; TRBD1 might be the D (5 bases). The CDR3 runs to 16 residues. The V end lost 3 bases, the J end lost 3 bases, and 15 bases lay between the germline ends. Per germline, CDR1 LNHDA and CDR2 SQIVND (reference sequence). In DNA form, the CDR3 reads TGTGCCAGTAGTATTTTACACGTAAGGGGCTACAATGAGCAGTTCTTC. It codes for CASSILHVRGYNEQFF.

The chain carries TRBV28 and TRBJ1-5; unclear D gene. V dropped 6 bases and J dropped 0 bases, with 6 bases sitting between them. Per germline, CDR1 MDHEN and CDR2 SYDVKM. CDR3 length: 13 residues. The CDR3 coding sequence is TGTGCCAGCAGCCCCTATAGCAATCAGCCCCAGCATTTT. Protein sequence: CASSPYSNQPQHF. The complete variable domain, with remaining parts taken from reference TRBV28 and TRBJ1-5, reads DVKVTQSSRYLVKRTGEKVFLECVQDMDHENMFWYRQDPGLGLRLIYFSYDVKMKEKGDIPEGYSVSREKKERFSLILESASTNQTSMYLCASSPYSNQPQHFGDGTRLSIL.

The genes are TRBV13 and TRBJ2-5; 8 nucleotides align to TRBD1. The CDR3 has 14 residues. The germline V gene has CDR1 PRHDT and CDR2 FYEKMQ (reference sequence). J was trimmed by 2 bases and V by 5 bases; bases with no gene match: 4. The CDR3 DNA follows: TGTGCCAGCAGCCCAGGGGGCAGACAAGAGACCCAGTACTTC. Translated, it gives CASSPGGRQETQYF.

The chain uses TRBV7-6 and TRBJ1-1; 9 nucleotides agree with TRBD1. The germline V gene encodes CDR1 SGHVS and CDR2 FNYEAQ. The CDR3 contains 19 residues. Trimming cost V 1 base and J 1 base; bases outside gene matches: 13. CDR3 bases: TGTGCCAGCAGCTTAGATTCTGCCGGGACAGGGAGACGGAACACTGAAGCTTTCTTT. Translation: CASSLDSAGTGRRNTEAFF.

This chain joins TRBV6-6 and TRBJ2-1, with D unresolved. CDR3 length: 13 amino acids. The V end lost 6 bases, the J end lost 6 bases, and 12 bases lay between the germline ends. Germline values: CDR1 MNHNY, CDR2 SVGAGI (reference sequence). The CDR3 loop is CASREGFGNEQFF. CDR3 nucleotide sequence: TGTGCCAGCAGGGAAGGTTTTGGCAATGAGCAGTTCTTC.

The CDR3 is CASSYSGGLGGEKLFF. The CDR3, as DNA: TGTGCCAGCAGTTACTCGGGGGGCCTTGGCGGTGAAAAACTGTTTTTT. The chain has TRBV6-6 and TRBJ1-4, with D maybe TRBD1 (6 bases). The V gene lost 0 bases and the J gene lost 7 bases, with 15 bases spanning the gap. Germline V CDR1 and CDR2: MNHNY, SVGAGI (reference sequence). This CDR3 has 16 residues.

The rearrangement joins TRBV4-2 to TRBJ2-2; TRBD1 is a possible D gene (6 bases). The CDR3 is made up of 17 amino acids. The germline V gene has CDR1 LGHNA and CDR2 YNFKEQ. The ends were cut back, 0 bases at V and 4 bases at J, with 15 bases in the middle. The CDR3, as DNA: TGTGCCAGCAGCCAAGATGGGGGCAGGCCGGGCACCGGGGAGCTGTTTTTT. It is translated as CASSQDGGRPGTGELFF.

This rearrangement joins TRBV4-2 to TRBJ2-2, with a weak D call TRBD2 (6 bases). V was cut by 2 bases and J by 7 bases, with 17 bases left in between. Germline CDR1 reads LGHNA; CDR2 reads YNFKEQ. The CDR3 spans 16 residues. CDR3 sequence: CASSQLLEGANGELFF. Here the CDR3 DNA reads TGTGCCAGCAGCCAATTATTGGAGGGCGCGAACGGGGAGCTGTTTTTT.

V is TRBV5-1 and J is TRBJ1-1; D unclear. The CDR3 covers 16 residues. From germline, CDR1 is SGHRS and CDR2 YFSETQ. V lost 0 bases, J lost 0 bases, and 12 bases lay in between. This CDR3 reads CASSLAVRTMNTEAFF. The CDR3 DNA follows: TGCGCCAGCAGCTTGGCGGTGCGGACTATGAACACTGAAGCTTTCTTT.

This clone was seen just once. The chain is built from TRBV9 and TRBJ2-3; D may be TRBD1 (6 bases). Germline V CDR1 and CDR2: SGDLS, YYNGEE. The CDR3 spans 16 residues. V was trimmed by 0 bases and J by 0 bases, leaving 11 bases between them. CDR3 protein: CASSVVGGSSTDTQYF. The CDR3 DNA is TGTGCCAGCAGCGTAGTAGGGGGATCTAGCACAGATACGCAGTATTTT.

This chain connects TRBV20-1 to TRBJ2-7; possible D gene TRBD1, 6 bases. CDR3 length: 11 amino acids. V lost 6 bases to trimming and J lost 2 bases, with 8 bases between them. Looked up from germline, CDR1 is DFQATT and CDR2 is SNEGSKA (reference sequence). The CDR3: CSARGAYEQYF. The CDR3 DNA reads TGCAGTGCCAGGGGAGCCTACGAGCAGTACTTC.

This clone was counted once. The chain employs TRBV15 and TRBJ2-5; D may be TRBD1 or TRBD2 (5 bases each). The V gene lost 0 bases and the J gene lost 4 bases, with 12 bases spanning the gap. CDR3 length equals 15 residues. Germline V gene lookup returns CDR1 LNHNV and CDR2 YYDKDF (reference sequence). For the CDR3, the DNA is TGTGCCACCAGCAGAGAGGGAGACAGTCTAGAGACCCAGTACTTC. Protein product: CATSREGDSLETQYF.

CDR3 loop: CASSLSYSQPQHF. CDR3 nucleotide sequence: TGTGCCAGCAGCTTAAGTTACAGTCAGCCCCAGCATTTT. The chain is built from TRBV11-2 and TRBJ1-5; D uncertain. Looked up from germline, CDR1 is SGHAT and CDR2 is FQNNGV. The CDR3 is made up of 13 amino acids. Deletions cut 2 bases from V and 6 bases from J, with 8 bases between.

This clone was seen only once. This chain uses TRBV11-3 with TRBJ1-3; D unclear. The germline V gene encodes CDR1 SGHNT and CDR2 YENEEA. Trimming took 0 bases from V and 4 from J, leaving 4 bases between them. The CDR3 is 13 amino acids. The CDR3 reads CASSLEVGNTIYF. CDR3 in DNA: TGTGCCAGCAGCTTAGAGGTCGGAAACACCATATATTTT.

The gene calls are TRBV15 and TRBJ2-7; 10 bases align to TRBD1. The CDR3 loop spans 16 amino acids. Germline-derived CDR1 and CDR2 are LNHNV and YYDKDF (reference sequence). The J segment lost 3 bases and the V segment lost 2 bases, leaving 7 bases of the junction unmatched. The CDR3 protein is CATSRISGTGVYEQYF. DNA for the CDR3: TGTGCCACCAGCAGAATAAGCGGGACAGGGGTCTACGAGCAGTACTTC.

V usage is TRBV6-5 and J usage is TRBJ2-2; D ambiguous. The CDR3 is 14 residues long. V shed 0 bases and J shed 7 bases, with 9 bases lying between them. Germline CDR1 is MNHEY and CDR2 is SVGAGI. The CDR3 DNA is TGTGCCAGCAGTTACTCCTTTCCCAACGGGGAGCTGTTTTTT. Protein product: CASSYSFPNGELFF.

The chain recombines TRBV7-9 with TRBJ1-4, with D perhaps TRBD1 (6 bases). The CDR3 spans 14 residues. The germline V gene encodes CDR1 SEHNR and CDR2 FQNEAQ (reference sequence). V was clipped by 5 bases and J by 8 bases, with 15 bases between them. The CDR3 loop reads CASSPTGVNEKLFF. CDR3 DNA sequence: TGTGCCAGCAGCCCGACAGGTGTGAACGAAAAACTGTTTTTT.

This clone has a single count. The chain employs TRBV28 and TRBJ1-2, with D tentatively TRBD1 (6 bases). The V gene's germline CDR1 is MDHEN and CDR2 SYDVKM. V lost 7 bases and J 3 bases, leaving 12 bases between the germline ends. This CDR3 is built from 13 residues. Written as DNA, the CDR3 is TGTGCCAGCACCGGGACAAAGTACTATGGCTACACCTTC. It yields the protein CASTGTKYYGYTF.

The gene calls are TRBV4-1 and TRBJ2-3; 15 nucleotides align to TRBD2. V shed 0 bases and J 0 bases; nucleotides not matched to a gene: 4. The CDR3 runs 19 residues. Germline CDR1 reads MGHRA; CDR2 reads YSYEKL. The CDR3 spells CASSQEGLAGGRSTDTQYF. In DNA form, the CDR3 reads TGCGCCAGCAGCCAAGAGGGACTAGCGGGGGGCCGGAGCACAGATACGCAGTATTTT.

The DNA of the CDR3 is TGTGCCAGCAGTTACACGGACAGGGCCTATGGCTACACCTTC. This translates into CASSYTDRAYGYTF. The chain employs TRBV6-6 and TRBJ1-2, with 8 bases identical to TRBD1. Germline V gene sequence: CDR1 MNHNY, CDR2 SVGAGI (reference sequence). This CDR3 spans 14 amino acids. V lost 2 bases to trimming and J lost 4 bases; unmatched junction nucleotides: 3.

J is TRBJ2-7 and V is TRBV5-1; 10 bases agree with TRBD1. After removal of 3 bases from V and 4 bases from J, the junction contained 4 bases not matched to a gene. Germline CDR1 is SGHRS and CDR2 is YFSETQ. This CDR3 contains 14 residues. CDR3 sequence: CASSWDRGGYEQYF. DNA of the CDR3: TGCGCCAGCAGCTGGGACAGGGGAGGGTACGAGCAGTACTTC.